This T cell receptor beta chain was captured in a study of graft-versus-host responses after intestinal transplantation. Study-level background: All recipients were transplanted with multivisceral, liver-intestinal, or isolated intestinal grafts.

Whole-study results and caveats: Recipient marrow held GvH clones, some first seen in ileum or blood. Where graft-donor T cell macrochimerism was present, patients had high graft-versus-host to host-versus-graft clonal ratios in allografts.

Using immunoSEQ multiplex PCR, the repertoire was profiled, and TCRdb retains in-frame clones only, with some absent. The sample has about 46,000 clones; 90% to 95% are singletons. Remarks on this clone: Its antigen is not identified.

CDR1 and CDR2 from the germline V gene are SGHAT and FQNNGV. V shed 0 bases and J shed 2 bases, with 5 bases lying between them. The CDR3 is 13 residues long. The specimen was PBMCs, collected about 120 weeks after a first intestinal transplant, on the day of a second. The receptor was isolated from a human patient who received an intestinal transplant, so some T cells may come from the graft donor. This chain links TRBV11-2 with TRBJ2-7; D gene ambiguous. The chain's CDR3 is CASSLDRAYEQYF. The CDR3 coding sequence is TGTGCCAGCAGCTTAGACCGCGCCTACGAGCAGTACTTC.